The present T cell receptor beta chain was sequenced within a study of a mutant IDH1 vaccine in newly diagnosed glioma. Turning to the study itself: The patients were given eight vaccinations, one each in weeks 1, 3, 5, 7, 11, 15, 19 and 23.

Sequencing was performed with immunoSEQ multiplex PCR; in TCRdb, only in-frame clones are kept and a portion is missing. The sample lists 25,000 to 35,000 clones; 65% to 85% were seen once. Time point meaning: week 23, last vaccination. Vaccine doses each comprised 300 ug of mutant IDH1 20-mer peptide, with topical imiquimod. New WHO grade 3 or 4 astrocytomas that were IDH1-mutant and ATRX-lost had been found in donors. Findings and limits, study-wide: Researchers report vaccine-induced immune responses in approximately 94% of patients.

Comments on this clone: The target antigen is unknown.

From germline, CDR1 is MGHRA and CDR2 YSYEKL. Trimming pared 4 bases from V and 1 base from J, leaving 5 bases between. The length of the CDR3 is 13 residues. The V and J genes are TRBV4-1 and TRBJ1-5, with unresolved D. The TCR comes from a woman aged 18-29 years with glioma. This specimen was PBMCs, taken from a glioma patient whose treatment included an IDH1 peptide vaccine. The CDR3 loop is CASSRESNQPQHF. CDR3 bases: TGCGCCAGCAGCCGCGAGAGCAATCAGCCCCAGCATTTT.